This is a list of T cell receptor beta chains from one sample in a study of blood T cell repertoires in COVID-19. Repertoires were generated with immunoSEQ multiplex PCR, while TCRdb's copy carries only in-frame clones and drops some. The sample lists under 200,000 clones, about 88% occurring once. Sequenced: peripheral blood. The receptors were sampled from an elderly woman in a cohort sampled during active or convalescent COVID-19. The CDR3 runs from the conserved cysteine through the conserved F or W. A D gene is named only where the DNA matches it firmly. The size field is filled for only some rows; it gives once, few, many or a size class.

size,J,V,D,DNA,CDR3
.,TRBJ2-5,TRBV24-1,TRBD2,TGTGCCACCAGTGATTTTAACGCGGGGGGGCGAGAGACCCAGTACTTC,CATSDFNAGGRETQYF
.,TRBJ2-7,TRBV29-1,.,TGCAGCGTTGATTCGGAGCAGGGCTACGAGCAGTACTTC,CSVDSEQGYEQYF
.,TRBJ1-5,TRBV30,.,TGTGCCTGGAGTGGTGGAGGGGAAGGGAGTCAGCCCCAGCATTTT,CAWSGGGEGSQPQHF
few,TRBJ1-2,TRBV28,.,TGTGCCAGCAGTTCAGGGACTAACTATGGCTACACCTTC,CASSSGTNYGYTF
once,TRBJ2-7,TRBV5-4,.,TGTGCCAGCAGCACCCGGACAGACTCCTACGAGCAGTACTTC,CASSTRTDSYEQYF
.,TRBJ1-1,TRBV18,TRBD1,TGTGCCAGCTCACCCTCCGGACAGGGGGCTGGGACTGAAGCTTTCTTT,CASSPSGQGAGTEAFF
.,TRBJ1-4,TRBV13,TRBD1,TGTGCCAGCAGCGCGACAGGGGCGGGCGAAAAACTGTTTTTT,CASSATGAGEKLFF
.,TRBJ2-6,TRBV30,.,TGTGCCTGGAGATCAGGCTCTGGGGCCAACGTCCTGACTTTC,CAWRSGSGANVLTF
.,TRBJ2-3,TRBV19,.,TGTGCCAGTAGAACACAGAACAGGAACACAGATACGCAGTATTTT,CASRTQNRNTDTQYF
few,TRBJ2-5,TRBV4-1,TRBD1,TGCGCCAGCAGCCAAGGGAACAGGGGGCGTAAGGAGACCCAGTACTTC,CASSQGNRGRKETQYF
.,TRBJ2-2,TRBV5-1,TRBD2,TGCGCCAGCAGCTTCCTAGCGGGGACAATGGGCGGGGAGCTGTTTTTT,CASSFLAGTMGGELFF
.,TRBJ2-3,TRBV7-2,.,TGTGCCAGCAGCTTGGGGCTAGCGAGAGGCGCAGATACGCAGTATTTT,CASSLGLARGADTQYF
once,TRBJ2-1,TRBV3-1/TRBV3-2,.,TGTGCCAGCAGCCGGACCGGGACTTTGTACAATGAGCAGTTCTTC,CASSRTGTLYNEQFF
few,TRBJ2-3,TRBV27,TRBD1,TGTGCCAGCAGTTTTCAGGACAGGACTTACACAGATACGCAGTATTTT,CASSFQDRTYTDTQYF
once,TRBJ1-2,TRBV11-3,.,TGTGCCAGCAGCCGACTAAACTCTTTCGGATACGGCTACACCTTC,CASSRLNSFGYGYTF
once,TRBJ1-2,TRBV28,TRBD1,TGTGCCAGCAGCCGACTCGGACAGGGAGGCTATGGCTACACCTTC,CASSRLGQGGYGYTF
.,TRBJ1-5,TRBV21-1,.,TGTGCCAGCAGCTCTCAGGACAGGGAGCATCAGCCCCAGCATTTT,CASSSQDREHQPQHF
.,TRBJ2-5,TRBV5-6,TRBD1,TGTGCCAGCAGCTTCGGGACAGAGATTTCCCGGTACTTC,CASSFGTEISRYF
.,TRBJ2-3,TRBV6-5,.,TGTGCCAGCAGTTACCCCGCGACAGATACGCAGTATTTT,CASSYPATDTQYF
.,TRBJ1-5,TRBV29-1,TRBD1,TGCAGCGTAGTGACAGGGGGCAGCAATCAGCCCCAGCATTTT,CSVVTGGSNQPQHF
.,TRBJ2-5,TRBV4-1,.,TGCGCCAGCAGCCAAGAAACCCGGGTCCGGGGGACCCAGTACTTC,CASSQETRVRGTQYF
.,TRBJ2-2,TRBV2,.,TGTGCCAGCAGTGACGTCGGGGCCGGGGAGCTGTTTTTT,CASSDVGAGELFF
.,TRBJ2-4,TRBV19,.,TGTGCCAGTACGGAGGAGGCCAAAAACATTCAGTACTTC,CASTEEAKNIQYF
.,TRBJ1-2,TRBV5-5,TRBD1,TGTGCCAGCAGCCCGGGACAGGGAGGCTATGGCTACACCTTC,CASSPGQGGYGYTF
.,TRBJ2-5,TRBV29-1,TRBD1,TGCAGCGTGATCACCTCCAGGGGGCGGTTGGAGACCCAGTACTTC,CSVITSRGRLETQYF
.,TRBJ1-4,TRBV27,.,TGTGCCAGCAGTTTGTTGACAGAACCTAATGAAAAACTGTTTTTT,CASSLLTEPNEKLFF
.,TRBJ1-6,TRBV25-1,TRBD1,TGTGCCAGCAGTGAACCGACAGGGTCCTATAATTCACCCCTCCACTTT,CASSEPTGSYNSPLHF
.,TRBJ2-5,TRBV5-5,TRBD2,TGTGCCAGCAGCGTGGGATTAGCGGGGGGCCAAGAGACCCAGTACTTC,CASSVGLAGGQETQYF
.,TRBJ2-1,TRBV7-9,TRBD2,TGTGCCAGCAGCTTGGGGACTAGTAACAATGAGCAGTTCTTC,CASSLGTSNNEQFF